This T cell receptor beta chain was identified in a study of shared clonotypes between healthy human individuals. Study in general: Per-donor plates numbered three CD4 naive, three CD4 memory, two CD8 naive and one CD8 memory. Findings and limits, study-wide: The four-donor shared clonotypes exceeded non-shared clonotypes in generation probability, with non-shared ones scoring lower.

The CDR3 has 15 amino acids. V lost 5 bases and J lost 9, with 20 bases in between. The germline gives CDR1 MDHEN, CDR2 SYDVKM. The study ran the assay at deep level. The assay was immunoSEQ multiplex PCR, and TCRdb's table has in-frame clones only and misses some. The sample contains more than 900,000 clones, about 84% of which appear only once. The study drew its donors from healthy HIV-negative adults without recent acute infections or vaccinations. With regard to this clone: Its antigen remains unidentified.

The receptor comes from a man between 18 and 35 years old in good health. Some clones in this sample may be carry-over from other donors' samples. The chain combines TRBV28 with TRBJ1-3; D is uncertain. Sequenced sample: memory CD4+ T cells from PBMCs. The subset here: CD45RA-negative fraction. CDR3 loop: CASSPSRATGSTIYF. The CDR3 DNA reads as TGTGCCAGCAGTCCGTCCCGGGCCACCGGATCCACCATATATTTT.